Shown below are 15 T cell receptor beta chains from a single sample sequenced in a study of blood T cell repertoires in COVID-19. The table came from immunoSEQ multiplex PCR; TCRdb's copy has only in-frame clones and leaves some out. The table lists around 180,000 clones, about nine tenths of them singletons, with around 24% in the top ten. Sequences were obtained from peripheral blood. These receptors all come from a man aged 55 to 69 with acute or convalescent COVID-19.

The V gene is TRBV7-2, the J gene TRBJ2-3; possibly TRBD2 for D (5 bases). Germline V lookup: CDR1 SGHTA, CDR2 FQGNSA. The CDR3 spans 14 residues. The ends were cut back, 2 bases at V and 4 bases at J, with 10 bases in the middle. The CDR3 coding sequence is TGTGCCAGCAGCTTAAGAGTAGCGTCAGATACGCAGTATTTT. Encoded protein: CASSLRVASDTQYF.

This sequence joins TRBV27 and TRBJ1-1, with TRBD1 matching 10 bases. The CDR3 spans 14 residues. The V segment lost 5 bases and the J segment 3 bases; nucleotides outside the gene matches: 3. CDR1 is MNHEY and CDR2 is SMNVEV in the germline V gene (reference sequence). Written as DNA, the CDR3 is TGTGCCAGCAGTCGGGACAGGGGATACACTGAAGCTTTCTTT. Encoded protein: CASSRDRGYTEAFF.

The chain joins TRBV7-2 to TRBJ1-4, with D maybe TRBD1 (5 bases). The CDR3 is 13 amino acids. V was trimmed by 1 base and J by 8 bases, leaving 8 bases between them. Germline V lookup: CDR1 SGHTA, CDR2 FQGNSA. The CDR3 loop reads CASSLEGREKLFF. CDR3 DNA: TGTGCCAGCAGCTTAGAGGGGCGAGAAAAACTGTTTTTT.

CDR3 DNA sequence: TGTGCCAGCAGTGTCATAATCAGTAGCAATCAGCCCCAGCATTTT. Its protein is CASSVIISSNQPQHF. The rearrangement joins TRBV2 to TRBJ1-5, with D unresolved. Deletions cut 4 bases from V and 0 bases from J, with 10 bases between. The CDR3 length is 15 residues. From germline, CDR1 is SNHLY and CDR2 FYNNEI.

The chain links TRBV6-5 to TRBJ1-2; TRBD1 aligns across 9 bases. The CDR3 totals 15 residues. With V trimmed by 8 bases and J by 4 bases, 11 bases remained unmatched. Germline values: CDR1 MNHEY, CDR2 SVGAGI. The CDR3 sequence is CASASRDRVAYGYTF. CDR3 bases: TGTGCCAGCGCAAGCCGGGACAGGGTTGCCTATGGCTACACCTTC.

The gene calls are TRBV5-1 and TRBJ1-1; TRBD1 might be the D (5 bases). The CDR3 spans 16 residues. Germline values: CDR1 SGHRS, CDR2 YFSETQ. V was cut by 0 bases and J by 4 bases, with 16 bases left in between. CDR3 DNA sequence: TGCGCCAGCAGCTTGGCCCTAGGGAGCGGGGCCACTGAAGCTTTCTTT. Translated: CASSLALGSGATEAFF.

This chain connects TRBV6-4 to TRBJ2-7; 8 bases agree with TRBD1. The germline CDR1 and CDR2 sequences are MRHNA and SNTAGT. V was clipped by 4 bases and J by 3 bases; unmatched bases: 8. The CDR3 has 15 amino acids. The CDR3 here is CASSVVPGQVYEQYF. DNA of the CDR3: TGTGCCAGCAGTGTCGTACCGGGACAGGTCTACGAGCAGTACTTC.

This chain joins TRBV7-6 and TRBJ2-7, with TRBD2 as a possible D gene (8 bases). This CDR3 comprises 16 residues. CDR1 and CDR2 (germline): SGHVS, FNYEAQ. The V and J ends lost 5 bases and 3 bases respectively, with 20 bases between them. This chain's CDR3 is CASSAQGGSGSYEQYF. The CDR3 DNA follows: TGTGCCAGCAGCGCCCAGGGGGGAAGCGGGAGCTACGAGCAGTACTTC.

The chain employs TRBV9 and TRBJ2-3, with D perhaps matching TRBD1 (6 bases). V was cut by 2 bases and J by 2 bases, with 12 bases left in between. The CDR3 runs to 15 residues. Germline-derived CDR1 and CDR2 are SGDLS and YYNGEE. The CDR3 nucleotides read TGTGCCAGCAGCGTGGTAGGGGGTTTCACAGATACGCAGTATTTT. It translates to CASSVVGGFTDTQYF.

V usage is TRBV12-3 or TRBV12-4 and J usage is TRBJ1-2, with D maybe TRBD1 (6 bases). This CDR3 comprises 13 residues. The V end was cut by 3 bases, the J end by 8 bases, with 13 bases between. CDR3 sequence reads: CASSFPGVNGYTF. CDR3 nucleotides: TGTGCCAGCAGTTTTCCAGGGGTCAACGGCTACACCTTC.

The rearrangement joins TRBV5-5 to TRBJ1-2; TRBD1 matches 12 bases. Unmatched junction bases numbered 15, after V lost 4 bases and J lost 8 bases. This CDR3 has 17 amino acids. In germline, CDR1 is SGHKS, CDR2 YYEKEE (reference sequence). CDR3 sequence (DNA): TGTGCCAGCAGCGCCTCCGGGACAGGGGGCGTTTTGAAGGGCTACACCTTC. It codes for CASSASGTGGVLKGYTF.

The V gene is TRBV27, the J gene TRBJ1-4, with TRBD1 matching 8 bases. Trimming removed 4 bases from V and 7 bases from J; junction bases left unmatched: 5. This CDR3 spans 14 amino acids. The germline V gene encodes CDR1 MNHEY and CDR2 SMNVEV (reference sequence). The CDR3 DNA follows: TGTGCCAGCAGTTACGACAGGGGCGGTGAAAAACTGTTTTTT. It encodes CASSYDRGGEKLFF.

This chain uses TRBV10-3 with TRBJ2-3; D is uncertain. Germline CDR1 is ENHRY and CDR2 is SYGVKD. Trimming stripped 2 bases from V and 0 bases from J, with 9 bases between. This CDR3 spans 15 amino acids. CDR3 protein: CAISEGQSSTDTQYF. The CDR3 nucleotides read TGTGCCATCAGTGAGGGGCAGTCTAGCACAGATACGCAGTATTTT.

V and J are TRBV15 and TRBJ1-4; 10 bases match TRBD1. The CDR3 is 13 amino acids. Per the germline V gene, CDR1 is LNHNV and CDR2 is YYDKDF (reference sequence). Trimming at V came to 8 bases and at J to 6 bases, leaving 3 bases not matched to a gene. The CDR3 nucleotides are TGTGCCACCCCCGGGACAGGGGATGAAAAACTGTTTTTT. Translating it yields CATPGTGDEKLFF.

This chain joins TRBV6-5 and TRBJ2-3, with 10 nucleotides matching TRBD1. From germline, CDR1 is MNHEY and CDR2 SVGAGI. The ends lost 6 bases at V and 3 bases at J; junction bases unmatched: 6. CDR3 length: 15 residues. CDR3 DNA sequence: TGTGCCAGCAGGACATCGGACAGGGGGACAGATACGCAGTATTTT. As protein: CASRTSDRGTDTQYF.